The 19 T cell receptor beta chains given below trace back to one sample, sequenced in a study of circulating and synovial CD4+ cells in juvenile arthritis. Generated by immunoSEQ multiplex PCR, the TCRdb table keeps only in-frame clones and is missing some. The data hold approximately 3,600 clones, with about 80% observed a single time. The source material was CD4+ T cells from synovial fluid. These receptor sequences come from a human donor with juvenile idiopathic arthritis.

The J gene is TRBJ2-5, the V gene TRBV7-9; D gene ambiguous. Germline lookup yields CDR1 SEHNR and CDR2 FQNEAQ (reference sequence). The CDR3 loop spans 12 amino acids. V lost 2 bases and J 4 bases, leaving 5 bases between the germline ends. This chain's CDR3 is CASSLNGETQYF. CDR3 DNA: TGTGCCAGCAGCTTAAACGGAGAGACCCAGTACTTC.

The V call is TRBV7-8, the J call TRBJ2-5; 8 bases are a match to TRBD1. The V gene end was trimmed by 2 bases and the J gene end by 5 bases; junction bases not matched to a gene: 7. Germline lookup yields CDR1 SGHVS and CDR2 FQNEAQ. The length of the CDR3 is 15 residues. The CDR3 loop reads CASSLRTGPRETQYF. In DNA, the CDR3 is TGTGCCAGCAGCTTAAGGACAGGGCCCAGGGAGACCCAGTACTTC.

This chain uses TRBV6-1 with TRBJ2-7, with D possibly matching TRBD1 (5 bases). CDR1 and CDR2 (germline): MNHNS, SASEGT. This CDR3 spans 14 amino acids. Between the trimmed V and J ends, which lost 6 bases and 2 bases, there was a span of 14 bases. This chain's CDR3 is CASRYQGQTYEQYF. The CDR3 DNA sequence: TGTGCCAGCAGATATCAGGGTCAAACCTACGAGCAGTACTTC.

The CDR3 nucleotides are TGTGCCACCAGCAGAGACTACCGTAGAGCTTTCTTT. Translated, it gives CATSRDYRRAFF. This sequence joins TRBV15 and TRBJ1-1, with no clear D. The germline gives CDR1 LNHNV, CDR2 YYDKDF (reference sequence). The length of the CDR3 is 12 residues. The V end lost 0 bases, the J end lost 10 bases, and 9 bases lay between the germline ends.

The chain couples TRBV30 to TRBJ2-5; TRBD2 is a possible D gene (6 bases). CDR1 and CDR2 (germline): GTSNPN, SVGIG (reference sequence). The ends were cut back, 2 bases at V and 9 bases at J, with 19 bases in the middle. The CDR3 loop spans 14 amino acids. The CDR3 DNA sequence: TGTGCCTGGAGTATAGTGGCTAGCGCGCAGCCCCAGTACTTC. Protein product: CAWSIVASAQPQYF. The variable domain in full, with the rest retrieved from reference TRBV30 and TRBJ2-5, is SQTIHQWPATLVQPVGSPLSLECTVEGTSNPNLYWYRQAAGRGLQLLFYSVGIGQISSEVPQNLSASRPQDRQFILSSKKLLLSDSGFYLCAWSIVASAQPQYFGPGTRLLVL.

The genes are TRBV5-4 and TRBJ2-5; 10 bases fit TRBD2. Germline CDR1 reads SGHNT; CDR2 reads YYREEE (reference sequence). V gave up 2 bases and J gave up 4 bases; unmatched junction bases: 8. CDR3 size: 16 residues. The CDR3 sequence is CASSFLAGEGIETQYF. DNA for the CDR3: TGTGCCAGCAGCTTTCTAGCGGGAGAGGGCATAGAGACCCAGTACTTC.

The rearrangement uses TRBV10-2 and TRBJ2-7; 8 bases map to TRBD2. There are 14 residues in the CDR3. Trimming removed 0 bases from V and 11 bases from J; junction bases left unmatched: 9. Germline CDR1 reads WSHSY; CDR2 reads SAAADI. This chain's CDR3 is CASSESIAGTLKYF. The CDR3 coding sequence is TGCGCCAGCAGTGAGTCCATAGCGGGGACCTTAAAGTACTTC.

This sequence joins TRBV6-5 and TRBJ2-7; 7 nucleotides line up with TRBD2. V lost 9 bases, J lost 3 bases, and 8 bases stayed unmatched. Germline loops: CDR1 MNHEY, CDR2 SVGAGI. The length of the CDR3 is 13 residues. CDR3 DNA sequence: TGTGCCAGTGGGGGGGACTATCTCTACGAGCAGTACTTC. Protein product: CASGGDYLYEQYF.

J is TRBJ1-4 and V is TRBV18; TRBD1 might be the D (5 bases). Deletions cut 2 bases from V and 4 bases from J, with 11 bases between. Germline CDR1 is KGHSH and CDR2 is LQKENI. The CDR3 consists of 15 residues. CDR3 sequence: CASSPLNRINEKLFF. The CDR3 DNA reads as TGTGCCAGCTCACCATTGAACAGGATTAATGAAAAACTGTTTTTT.

J is TRBJ2-2 and V is TRBV7-9, with a tentative D call TRBD1 (6 bases). Germline-derived CDR1 and CDR2 are SEHNR and FQNEAQ (reference sequence). Trimming stripped 4 bases from V and 4 bases from J, with 13 bases between. CDR3 length: 15 residues. The CDR3 here is CASSWSGASTGELFF. The CDR3 coding sequence is TGTGCCAGCAGCTGGTCAGGGGCGTCCACCGGGGAGCTGTTTTTT.

The chain has TRBV11-2 and TRBJ2-7; D might be TRBD2 (6 bases). V was shortened by 0 bases and J by 5 bases, with 14 bases between the two germline ends. Per germline, CDR1 SGHAT and CDR2 FQNNGV. The CDR3 is made up of 15 amino acids. The CDR3 here is CASSLDGGLANEQYF. As DNA, the CDR3 is TGTGCCAGCAGCTTAGACGGGGGTTTGGCGAACGAGCAGTACTTC.

J is TRBJ1-5 and V is TRBV6-1; weak D call: TRBD1 (6 bases). The germline V gene encodes CDR1 MNHNS and CDR2 SASEGT. The CDR3 totals 14 residues. V was trimmed by 5 bases and J by 6 bases, leaving 14 bases between them. The DNA for the CDR3 is TGTGCCAGCAGTCTACACAGGGAGCGTCAGCCCCAGCATTTT. Encoded protein: CASSLHRERQPQHF.

This chain uses TRBV7-9 with TRBJ2-5; TRBD2 aligns across 11 bases. CDR3 length equals 16 residues. The germline V gene encodes CDR1 SEHNR and CDR2 FQNEAQ (reference sequence). J was trimmed by 3 bases and V by 0 bases; bases with no gene match: 3. CDR3 DNA sequence: TGTGCCAGCAGCTTAGCGACGACTAGCGGGGAAGAGACCCAGTACTTC. Amino acids: CASSLATTSGEETQYF. The whole variable domain, filled in from reference TRBV7-9 and TRBJ2-5, reads DTGVSQNPRHKITKRGQNVTFRCDPISEHNRLYWYRQTLGQGPEFLTYFQNEAQLEKSRLLSDRFSAERPKGSFSTLEIQRTEQGDSAMYLCASSLATTSGEETQYFGPGTRLLVL.

This chain joins TRBV9 and TRBJ2-7; D gene unclear. CDR3 length equals 16 residues. Trimming left V 2 bases short and J 0 bases short, with 15 bases between. From germline, CDR1 is SGDLS and CDR2 YYNGEE. The CDR3 nucleotides are TGTGCCAGCAGCGTTGTCCCTCATAGTTCCTCCTACGAGCAGTACTTC. It yields the protein CASSVVPHSSSYEQYF.

The CDR3 DNA reads TGTGCCAGCAGCCCACAACAGGGGCCTGAATCCCAGTTCTTC. Translation: CASSPQQGPESQFF. The rearrangement joins TRBV7-2 to TRBJ2-1; TRBD1 agrees at 7 bases. This CDR3 has 14 residues. V dropped 5 bases and J dropped 13; count of bases not matched to a gene: 14. CDR1 SGHTA and CDR2 FQGNSA come from the germline V gene.

Worth noting for this clone: One end of the junction is discordant with germline, which a read error may explain. The CDR3 spells CASSVAGGFYEQFF. The CDR3, as DNA: TGTGCCAGCAGCGTAGCGGGAGGATTTTATGAGCAGTTCTTC. The chain uses TRBV7-2 and TRBJ2-1; the match to TRBD2 covers 10 bases. The CDR3 extends over 14 amino acids. From germline, CDR1 is SGHTA and CDR2 FQGNSA.

The chain uses TRBV12-5 and TRBJ2-5, with TRBD2 identical over 11 bases. The CDR3 runs to 16 residues. The V segment lost 1 base and the J segment 0 bases; nucleotides outside the gene matches: 1. Germline V gives CDR1 LGHNT, CDR2 FRNRAP. The CDR3 region is CASGLGLAGNQETQYF. CDR3 sequence (DNA): TGTGCTAGTGGTTTGGGACTAGCGGGAAACCAAGAGACCCAGTACTTC.

The chain joins TRBV4-3 to TRBJ1-5; TRBD1 matches at 9 bases. The CDR3 spans 19 residues. The V segment lost 0 bases and the J segment 6 bases; nucleotides outside the gene matches: 15. Germline values: CDR1 LGHNA, CDR2 YSLEER. CDR3 coding DNA: TGCGCCAGCAGCCAAGAATGGGTGTTGGGACAGGGACTCGGTCAGCCCCAGCATTTT. Its protein is CASSQEWVLGQGLGQPQHF.

The chain couples TRBV5-1 to TRBJ2-5; perhaps TRBD1 as D (6 bases). V lost 4 bases and J lost 2, with 9 bases in between. The CDR3 is 13 residues long. Germline-derived CDR1 and CDR2 are SGHRS and YFSETQ. CDR3 in amino acids: CASSPGQQETQYF. CDR3 DNA: TGCGCCAGCAGCCCGGGACAACAAGAGACCCAGTACTTC.